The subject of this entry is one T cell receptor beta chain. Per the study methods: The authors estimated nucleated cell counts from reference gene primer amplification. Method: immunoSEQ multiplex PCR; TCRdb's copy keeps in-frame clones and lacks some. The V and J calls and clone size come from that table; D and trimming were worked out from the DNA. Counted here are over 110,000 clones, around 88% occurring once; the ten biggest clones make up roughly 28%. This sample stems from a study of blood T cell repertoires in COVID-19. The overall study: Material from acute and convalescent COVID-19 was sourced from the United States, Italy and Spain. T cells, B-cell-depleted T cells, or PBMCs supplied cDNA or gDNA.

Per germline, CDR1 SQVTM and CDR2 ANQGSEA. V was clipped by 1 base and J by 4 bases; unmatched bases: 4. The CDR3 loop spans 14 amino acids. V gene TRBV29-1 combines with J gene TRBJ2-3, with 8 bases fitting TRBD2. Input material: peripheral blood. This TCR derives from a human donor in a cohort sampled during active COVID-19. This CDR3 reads CSVEAGGHADTQYF. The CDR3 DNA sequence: TGCAGCGTTGAAGCGGGGGGGCACGCAGATACGCAGTATTTT.